The 17 T cell receptor beta chains listed next were all sequenced from one sample in a study of T cells in tumors after PD-1 blockade (dated by TCRdb to about 2019). Library preparation used the immunoSEQ multiplex PCR assay. This immuneACCESS table, as held by TCRdb, lists in-frame sequences with V and J called but not all clones. Of the missing ones, under half trace to an unresolved V gene in checked studies; the others have no known cause. The sample table holds about 7,700 clones, of which around 69% were seen once. Around 10% of the sample is taken by the ten largest. The sample's time point label, decoded: after anti-PD-1 therapy. The sequencing here drew on tumor tissue, taken after anti-PD-1 treatment. The receptor source for this set is a human donor with basal cell carcinoma.

The chain employs TRBV7-6 and TRBJ2-5, with a possible D match to TRBD2 (6 bases). Germline-derived CDR1 and CDR2 are SGHVS and FNYEAQ. V was shortened by 5 bases and J by 5 bases, with 15 bases between the two germline ends. The length of the CDR3 is 14 residues. The CDR3: CASSLGGPVETQYF. CDR3 DNA sequence: TGTGCCAGCAGCCTCGGGGGACCTGTGGAGACCCAGTACTTC.

The chain recombines TRBV7-3 with TRBJ2-1; TRBD2 agrees at 7 bases. Germline CDR1 reads SGHTA; CDR2 reads FQGTGA. The CDR3 extends over 16 amino acids. V lost 2 bases and J lost 6; bases outside the gene matches: 10. The CDR3 spells CASSLGRGTTSNEQFF. CDR3 nucleotide sequence: TGTGCCAGCAGCTTAGGCCGTGGGACTACGTCCAATGAGCAGTTCTTC.

By share, this clone ranks as large (0.1 to 1%). The V call is TRBV3-1 (or the pseudogene TRBV3-2), the J call TRBJ1-5; D is unresolved. V lost 1 base, J lost 2 bases, and 9 bases lay in between. Germline V gives CDR1 LGHDT, CDR2 YNNKEL (reference sequence). The CDR3 covers 15 residues. The CDR3 DNA reads as TGTGCCAGCAGCCAAGGTAATTACGGCAATCAGCCCCAGCATTTT. It specifies CASSQGNYGNQPQHF.

The chain combines TRBV5-1 with TRBJ1-1; D gene ambiguous. The V gene's germline CDR1 is SGHRS and CDR2 YFSETQ. The CDR3 has 13 residues. Trimming cost V 0 bases and J 0 bases, with 3 bases left between them. The DNA of the CDR3 is TGCGCCAGCAGCTTGGAACTGAACACTGAAGCTTTCTTT. Its translation is CASSLELNTEAFF. The entire variable domain, with the rest obtained from reference TRBV5-1 and TRBJ1-1, is as follows: KAGVTQTPRYLIKTRGQQVTLSCSPISGHRSVSWYQQTPGQGLQFLFEYFSETQRNKGNFPGRFSGRQFSNSRSEMNVSTLELGDSALYLCASSLELNTEAFFGQGTRLTVV.

DNA for the CDR3: TGCGCCAGCAGCTTGGCCGGGGAAAACATTCAGTACTTC. Its translation is CASSLAGENIQYF. The chain employs TRBV5-1 and TRBJ2-4; D perhaps matches TRBD2 (5 bases). This CDR3 comprises 13 residues. V lost 0 bases to trimming and J lost 5 bases, with 6 bases between them. Germline V gene data show CDR1 as SGHRS and CDR2 as YFSETQ.

The chain combines TRBV6-2 or TRBV6-3 with TRBJ2-1; D remains ambiguous. This CDR3 region has 13 residues. Trimming took 6 bases from V and 4 from J, leaving 10 bases between them. Germline V gene data show CDR1 as MNHEY and CDR2 as SVGEGT. CDR3: CASSHANYNEQFF. The CDR3 bases are TGTGCCAGCAGCCACGCCAATTACAATGAGCAGTTCTTC.

The chain recombines TRBV28 with TRBJ1-2; D is unresolved. Germline values: CDR1 MDHEN, CDR2 SYDVKM. With 7 bases removed from V and 2 bases from J, the gap between germline ends came to 14 bases. This CDR3 contains 14 residues. The CDR3 sequence: CASIPGGGNYGYTF. CDR3 DNA sequence: TGTGCCAGCATTCCCGGCGGAGGAAACTATGGCTACACCTTC.

This clone was seen only once. The chain combines TRBV5-6 with TRBJ1-6; D ambiguous. V lost 0 bases, J lost 1 base, and 5 bases lay in between. This CDR3 comprises 15 residues. Germline values: CDR1 SGHDT, CDR2 YYEEEE. CDR3 sequence reads: CASSLAGSYNSPLHF. For the CDR3, the DNA is TGTGCCAGCAGCTTGGCCGGGTCCTATAATTCACCCCTCCACTTT.

The V and J genes are TRBV12-5 and TRBJ1-2; TRBD1 might be the D (5 bases). V gave up 6 bases and J gave up 4 bases, with 15 bases separating them. This CDR3 contains 14 residues. Germline V gene lookup returns CDR1 LGHNT and CDR2 FRNRAP. The CDR3 spells CASGEGDSGYGYTF. CDR3 DNA sequence: TGTGCTAGTGGGGAGGGAGACAGTGGCTATGGCTACACCTTC.

The V gene is TRBV2, the J gene TRBJ2-7; 11 nucleotides agree with TRBD1. With 8 bases clipped from V and 4 bases from J, the junction kept 4 bases outside the gene matches. The CDR3 loop spans 13 amino acids. CDR1 is SNHLY and CDR2 is FYNNEI in the germline V gene. CDR3 loop: CASAGQGVYEQYF. The CDR3 DNA follows: TGTGCCAGCGCGGGACAGGGGGTGTACGAGCAGTACTTC.

The gene calls are TRBV5-1 and TRBJ2-3; D may be TRBD2 (6 bases). The ends were cut back, 4 bases at V and 0 bases at J, with 12 bases in the middle. The length of the CDR3 is 15 residues. Germline V CDR1 and CDR2: SGHRS, YFSETQ. The CDR3 sequence is CASSQSGPSTDTQYF. CDR3 DNA: TGCGCCAGCAGCCAAAGCGGGCCTAGCACAGATACGCAGTATTTT.

This rearrangement joins TRBV19 to TRBJ2-1; 7 nucleotides agree with TRBD1. After removal of 8 bases from V and 5 bases from J, the junction contained 6 bases not matched to a gene. CDR1 is LNHDA and CDR2 is SQIVND in the germline V gene (reference sequence). The CDR3 loop spans 13 amino acids. CDR3 bases: TGTGCCAGTGGTGACAGGGACCACAATGAGCAGTTCTTC. It is translated as CASGDRDHNEQFF.

J is TRBJ2-1 and V is TRBV2; weak D call: TRBD2 (5 bases). V gave up 3 bases and J gave up 9 bases, with 9 bases separating them. This CDR3 has 12 amino acids. Germline CDR1 reads SNHLY; CDR2 reads FYNNEI. CDR3 nucleotide sequence: TGTGCCAGCAGTGAGAGGGCTCGTGAGCAGTTCTTC. This sequence encodes CASSERAREQFF.

By sample share, this clone is medium-sized (0.01 to 0.1%). The chain links TRBV7-6 to TRBJ2-5, with TRBD1 identical over 9 bases. There are 17 residues in the CDR3. Trimming took 5 bases from V and 4 from J; bases not matched to a gene: 14. CDR1 and CDR2 (germline): SGHVS, FNYEAQ. The CDR3 coding sequence is TGTGCCAGCAGCCCGTCCGGGACAGGGACCCGGGGAGAGACCCAGTACTTC. The encoded protein is CASSPSGTGTRGETQYF. Supplemented by reference TRBV7-6 and TRBJ2-5, the full variable domain reads GAGVSQSPRYKVTKRGQDVALRCDPISGHVSLYWYRQALGQGPEFLTYFNYEAQQDKSGLPNDRFSAERPEGSISTLTIQRTEQRDSAMYRCASSPSGTGTRGETQYFGPGTRLLVL.

V and J are TRBV5-6 and TRBJ2-3; D ambiguous. The germline CDR1 and CDR2 sequences are SGHDT and YYEEEE. V lost 2 bases to trimming and J lost 3 bases, with 16 bases between them. This CDR3 is 16 amino acids long. DNA for the CDR3: TGTGCCAGCAGCTTAGGAGCGACCTTAAGGACAGATACGCAGTATTTT. As protein: CASSLGATLRTDTQYF.

This clone has more than one count but fewer than ten. The CDR3 protein is CASSLDQGAYEQYF. CDR3 bases: TGTGCCAGCAGCTTAGATCAGGGGGCCTACGAGCAGTACTTC. This chain links TRBV7-2 with TRBJ2-7, with 7 bases matching TRBD1. J was trimmed by 2 bases and V by 1 base; bases with no gene match: 2. This CDR3 has 14 residues. Germline loops: CDR1 SGHTA, CDR2 FQGNSA.

This clone appeared a few times. The chain's CDR3 is CASSKVAGRLGYTF. DNA of the CDR3: TGTGCCAGCAGCAAAGTTGCAGGGAGACTGGGTTACACCTTC. The chain is built from TRBV21-1 and TRBJ1-2. TRBV21-1 represents a pseudogene. The CDR3 spans 14 residues.